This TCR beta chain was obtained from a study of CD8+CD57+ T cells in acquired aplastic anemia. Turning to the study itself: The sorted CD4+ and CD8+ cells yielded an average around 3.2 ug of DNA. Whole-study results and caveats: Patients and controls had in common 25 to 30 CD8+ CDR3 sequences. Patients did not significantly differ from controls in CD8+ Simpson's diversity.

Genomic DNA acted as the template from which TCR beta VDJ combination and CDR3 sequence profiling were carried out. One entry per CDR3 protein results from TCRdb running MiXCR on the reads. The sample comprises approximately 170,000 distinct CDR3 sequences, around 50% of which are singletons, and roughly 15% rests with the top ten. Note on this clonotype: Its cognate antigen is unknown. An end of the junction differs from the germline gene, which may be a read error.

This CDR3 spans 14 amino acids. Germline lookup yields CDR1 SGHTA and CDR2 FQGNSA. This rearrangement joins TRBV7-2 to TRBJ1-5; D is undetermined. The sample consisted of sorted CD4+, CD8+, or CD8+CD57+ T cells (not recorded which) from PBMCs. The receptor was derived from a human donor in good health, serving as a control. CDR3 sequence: CASSTDNSNQPQHF. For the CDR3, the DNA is TGCGCCAGCAGCACCGATAATAGCAATCAGCCCCAGCATTTT.